The clone carrying this TCR beta chain was detected only a few times. The antigen remains undetermined. The CDR3 is 16 amino acids. Per the germline V gene, CDR1 is LNHDA and CDR2 is SQIVND (reference sequence). With V trimmed by 4 bases and J by 7 bases, 9 bases remained unmatched. The sample originates from a study of cytomegalovirus exposure and HLA in healthy donors. Study background: About 79% of 350 to 400 genotyped donors fell in the Caucasian-associated ancestry cluster.

Healthy bone marrow donors made up the cohort. With 60 Vbeta and 13 Jbeta primers, the PCR was carried out. The data were produced by immunoSEQ multiplex PCR, yet TCRdb's version contains in-frame clones alone and is incomplete. The data contain 150,000 to 200,000 clones, around 81% of them singletons. The study, taken as a whole, reports: In a later analysis, HLA-C alleles had the fewest associated TCRs, DRB1 alleles the most.

This receptor was identified in a woman between 40 and 55 years old in good health and CMV-seronegative. The source material was PBMCs. This sequence joins TRBV19 and TRBJ1-5; TRBD1 agrees at 11 bases. The CDR3 sequence is CASSRTGGALGQPQHF. For the CDR3, the DNA is TGTGCCAGTAGTAGGACAGGGGGCGCGTTGGGACAGCCCCAGCATTTT.